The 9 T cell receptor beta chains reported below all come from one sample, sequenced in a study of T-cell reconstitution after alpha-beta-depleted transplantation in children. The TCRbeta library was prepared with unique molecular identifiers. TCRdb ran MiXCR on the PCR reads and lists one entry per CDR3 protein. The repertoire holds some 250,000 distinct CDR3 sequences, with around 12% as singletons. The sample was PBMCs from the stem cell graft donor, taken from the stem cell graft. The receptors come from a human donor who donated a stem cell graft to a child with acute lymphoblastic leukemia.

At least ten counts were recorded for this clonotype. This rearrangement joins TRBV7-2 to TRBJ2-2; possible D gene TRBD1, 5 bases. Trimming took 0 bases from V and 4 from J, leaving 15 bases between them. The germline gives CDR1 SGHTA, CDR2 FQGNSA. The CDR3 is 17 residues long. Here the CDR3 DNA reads TGTGCCAGCAGCTTAGCTCCACCATGGGGCGGCACCGGGGAGCTGTTTTTT. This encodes CASSLAPPWGGTGELFF.

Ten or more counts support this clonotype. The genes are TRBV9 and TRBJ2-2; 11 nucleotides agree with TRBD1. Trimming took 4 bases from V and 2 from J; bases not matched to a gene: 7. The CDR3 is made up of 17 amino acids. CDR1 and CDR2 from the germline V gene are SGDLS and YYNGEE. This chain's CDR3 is CASSSRTGGPNTGELFF. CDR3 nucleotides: TGTGCCAGCAGCTCTCGGACAGGGGGCCCTAACACCGGGGAGCTGTTTTTT.

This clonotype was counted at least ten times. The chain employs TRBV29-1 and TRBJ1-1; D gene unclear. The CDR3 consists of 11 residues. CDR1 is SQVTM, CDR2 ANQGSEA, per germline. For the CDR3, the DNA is TGCTCGGGTTATGGTGGCACTGAAGCTTTCTTT. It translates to CSGYGGTEAFF. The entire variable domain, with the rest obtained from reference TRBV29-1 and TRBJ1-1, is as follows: SAVISQKPSRDICQRGTSLTIQCQVDSQVTMMFWYRQQPGQSLTLIATANQGSEATYESGFVIDKFPISRPNLTFSTLTVSNMSPEDSSIYLCSGYGGTEAFFGQGTRLTVV.

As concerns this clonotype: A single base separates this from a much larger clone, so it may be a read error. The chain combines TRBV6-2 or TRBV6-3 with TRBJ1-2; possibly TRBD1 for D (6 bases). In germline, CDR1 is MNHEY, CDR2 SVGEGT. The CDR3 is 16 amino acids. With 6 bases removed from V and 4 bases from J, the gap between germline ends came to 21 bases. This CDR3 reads CASRRTDQGLAYGYTF. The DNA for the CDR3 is TGTGCCAGCAGGAGAACAGACCAGGGGTTGGCCTATGGCTACACCTTC.

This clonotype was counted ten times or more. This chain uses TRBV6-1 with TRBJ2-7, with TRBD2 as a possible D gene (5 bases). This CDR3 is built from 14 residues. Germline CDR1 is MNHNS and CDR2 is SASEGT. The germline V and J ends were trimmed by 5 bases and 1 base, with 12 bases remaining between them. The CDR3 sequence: CASSTPGISYEQYF. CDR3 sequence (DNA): TGTGCCAGCAGTACCCCCGGGATTTCCTACGAGCAGTACTTC.

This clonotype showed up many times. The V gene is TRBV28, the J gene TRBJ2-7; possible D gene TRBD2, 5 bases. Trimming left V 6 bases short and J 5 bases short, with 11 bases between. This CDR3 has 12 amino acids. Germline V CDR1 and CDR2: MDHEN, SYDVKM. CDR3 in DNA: TGTGCCAGCAGCTTCGGAGCGGACGAGCAGTACTTC. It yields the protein CASSFGADEQYF.

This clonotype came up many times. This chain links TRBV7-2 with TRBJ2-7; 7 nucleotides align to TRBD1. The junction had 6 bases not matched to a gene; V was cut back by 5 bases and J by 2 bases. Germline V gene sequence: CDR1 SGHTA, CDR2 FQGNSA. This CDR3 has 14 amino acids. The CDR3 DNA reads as TGTGCCAGCAGCGGGGGACAGACTGCCTACGAGCAGTACTTC. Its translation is CASSGGQTAYEQYF.

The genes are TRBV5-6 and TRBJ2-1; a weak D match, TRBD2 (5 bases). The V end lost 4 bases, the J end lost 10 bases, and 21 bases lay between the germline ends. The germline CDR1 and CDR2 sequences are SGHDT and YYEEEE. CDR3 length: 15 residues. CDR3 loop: CASSPTYGSVWEQFF. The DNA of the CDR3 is TGTGCCAGCAGCCCCACCTACGGTAGCGTTTGGGAGCAGTTCTTC.

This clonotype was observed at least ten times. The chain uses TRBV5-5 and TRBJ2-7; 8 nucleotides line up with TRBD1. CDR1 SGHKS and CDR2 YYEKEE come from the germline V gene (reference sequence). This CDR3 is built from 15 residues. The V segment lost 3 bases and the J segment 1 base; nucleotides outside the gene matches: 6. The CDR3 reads CASSYGQGPSYEQYF. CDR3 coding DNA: TGTGCCAGCAGCTACGGACAGGGCCCATCCTACGAGCAGTACTTC.